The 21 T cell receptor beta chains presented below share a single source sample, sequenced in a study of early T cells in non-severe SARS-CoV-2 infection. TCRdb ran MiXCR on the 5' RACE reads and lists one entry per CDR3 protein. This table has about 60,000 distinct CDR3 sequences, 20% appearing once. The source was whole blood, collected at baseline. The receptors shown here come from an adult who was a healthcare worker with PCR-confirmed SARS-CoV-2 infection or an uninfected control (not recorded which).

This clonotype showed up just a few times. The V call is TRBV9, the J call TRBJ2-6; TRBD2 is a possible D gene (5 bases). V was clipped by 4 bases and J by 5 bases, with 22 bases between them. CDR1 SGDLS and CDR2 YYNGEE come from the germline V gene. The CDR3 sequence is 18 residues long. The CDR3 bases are TGTGCCAGCAGCCCGCAAGGGAGCACCCTCTTGAGGGCCAACGTCCTGACTTTC. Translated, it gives CASSPQGSTLLRANVLTF.

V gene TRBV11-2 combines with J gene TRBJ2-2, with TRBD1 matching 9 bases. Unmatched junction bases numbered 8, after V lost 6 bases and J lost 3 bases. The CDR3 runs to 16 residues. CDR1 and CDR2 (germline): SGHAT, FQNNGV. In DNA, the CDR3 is TGTGCCAGCAGATCCACAGGGGGCCTGGACACCGGGGAGCTGTTTTTT. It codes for CASRSTGGLDTGELFF. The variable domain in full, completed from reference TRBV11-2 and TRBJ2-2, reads EAGVAQSPRYKIIEKRQSVAFWCNPISGHATLYWYQQILGQGPKLLIQFQNNGVVDDSQLPKDRFSAERLKGVDSTLKIQPAKLEDSAVYLCASRSTGGLDTGELFFGEGSRLTVL.

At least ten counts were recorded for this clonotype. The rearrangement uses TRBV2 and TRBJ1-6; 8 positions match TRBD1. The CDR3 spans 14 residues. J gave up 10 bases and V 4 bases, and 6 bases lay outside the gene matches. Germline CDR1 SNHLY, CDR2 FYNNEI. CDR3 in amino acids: CASSGDGTGSPLHF. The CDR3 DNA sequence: TGTGCCAGCAGTGGGGACGGGACAGGATCACCCCTCCACTTT.

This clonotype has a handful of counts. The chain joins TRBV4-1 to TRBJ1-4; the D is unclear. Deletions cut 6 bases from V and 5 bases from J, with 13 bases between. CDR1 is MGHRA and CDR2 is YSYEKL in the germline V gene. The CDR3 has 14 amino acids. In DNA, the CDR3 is TGCGCCAGCAGTGATAGAGGCGGGAATGAAAAACTGTTTTTT. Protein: CASSDRGGNEKLFF.

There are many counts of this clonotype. The CDR3 nucleotides are TGTGCCAGCAGTTTTCAGGGAGGCTATGGCTACACCTTC. It yields the protein CASSFQGGYGYTF. V gene TRBV12-3 or TRBV12-4 combines with J gene TRBJ1-2; weak D call: TRBD1 (5 bases). The V end was cut by 3 bases, the J end by 4 bases, with 9 bases between. The CDR3 is 13 residues long.

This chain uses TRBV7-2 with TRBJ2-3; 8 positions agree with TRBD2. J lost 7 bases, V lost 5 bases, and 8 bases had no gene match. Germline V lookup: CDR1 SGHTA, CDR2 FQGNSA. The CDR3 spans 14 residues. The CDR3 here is CASSHRGGWNTQYF. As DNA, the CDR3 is TGTGCCAGCAGCCACCGGGGGGGCTGGAATACGCAGTATTTT. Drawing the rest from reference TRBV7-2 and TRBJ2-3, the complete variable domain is GAGVSQSPSNKVTEKGKDVELRCDPISGHTALYWYRQSLGQGLEFLIYFQGNSAPDKSGLPSDRFSAERTGGSVSTLTIQRTQQEDSAVYLCASSHRGGWNTQYFGPGTRLTVL.

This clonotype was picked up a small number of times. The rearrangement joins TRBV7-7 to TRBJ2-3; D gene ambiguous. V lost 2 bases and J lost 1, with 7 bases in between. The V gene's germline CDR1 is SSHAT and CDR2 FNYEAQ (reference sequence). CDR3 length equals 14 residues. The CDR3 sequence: CASSLNLRTDTQYF. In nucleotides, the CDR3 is TGTGCCAGCAGCTTAAACCTTCGCACAGATACGCAGTATTTT.

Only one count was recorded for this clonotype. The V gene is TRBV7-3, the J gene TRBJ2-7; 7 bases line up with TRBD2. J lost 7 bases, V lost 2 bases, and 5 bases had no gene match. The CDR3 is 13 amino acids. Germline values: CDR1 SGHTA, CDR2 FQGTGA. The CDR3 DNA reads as TGTGCCAGCAGCTTATCCGGGGGGAGAGAGCAGTACTTC. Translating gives CASSLSGGREQYF. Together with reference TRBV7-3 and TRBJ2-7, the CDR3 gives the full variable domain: GAGVSQTPSNKVTEKGKYVELRCDPISGHTALYWYRQSLGQGPEFLIYFQGTGAADDSGLPNDRFFAVRPEGSVSTLKIQRTERGDSAVYLCASSLSGGREQYFGPGTRLTVT.

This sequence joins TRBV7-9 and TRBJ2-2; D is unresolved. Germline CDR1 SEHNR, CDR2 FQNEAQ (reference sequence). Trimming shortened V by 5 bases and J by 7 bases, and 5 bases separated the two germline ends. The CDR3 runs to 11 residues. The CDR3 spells CASSTSGELFF. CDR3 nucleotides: TGTGCCAGCAGCACAAGCGGGGAGCTGTTTTTT. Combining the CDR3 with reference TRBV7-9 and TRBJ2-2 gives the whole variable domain DTGVSQNPRHKITKRGQNVTFRCDPISEHNRLYWYRQTLGQGPEFLTYFQNEAQLEKSRLLSDRFSAERPKGSFSTLEIQRTEQGDSAMYLCASSTSGELFFGEGSRLTVL.

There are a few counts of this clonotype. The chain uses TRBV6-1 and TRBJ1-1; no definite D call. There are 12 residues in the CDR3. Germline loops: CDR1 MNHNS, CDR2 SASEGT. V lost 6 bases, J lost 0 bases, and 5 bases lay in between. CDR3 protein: CASRVMNTEAFF. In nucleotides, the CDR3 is TGTGCCAGCAGAGTCATGAACACTGAAGCTTTCTTT.

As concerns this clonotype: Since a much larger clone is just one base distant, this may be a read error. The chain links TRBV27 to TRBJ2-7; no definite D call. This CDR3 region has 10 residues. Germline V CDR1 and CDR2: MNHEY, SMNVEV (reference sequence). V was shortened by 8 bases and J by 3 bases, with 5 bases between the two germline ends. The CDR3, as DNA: TGTGCCAGCGGGATCTACGAGCAGTACTTC. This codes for CASGIYEQYF.

The CDR3 loop reads CSVGTGVPNTDTQYF. The CDR3 DNA reads TGCAGCGTAGGAACGGGGGTCCCAAACACAGATACGCAGTATTTT. V and J are TRBV29-1 and TRBJ2-3, with a weak D call TRBD2 (6 bases). Germline assignment: CDR1 SQVTM and CDR2 ANQGSEA. This CDR3 comprises 15 residues. Trimming took off 6 bases at V and 2 bases at J, with 18 bases between the two ends.

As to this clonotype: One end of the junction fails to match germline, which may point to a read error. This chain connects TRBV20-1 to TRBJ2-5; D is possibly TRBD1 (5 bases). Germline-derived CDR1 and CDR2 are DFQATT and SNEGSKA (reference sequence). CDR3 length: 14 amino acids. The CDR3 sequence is CSARKGQGKESQYF. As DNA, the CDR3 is TGCAGTGCTAGAAAAGGGCAGGGCAAAGAGTCCCAGTACTTC.

The CDR3 DNA reads TGCGCCAGCAGCCACCCGGCGGCAGGGGCCCACGAGCAGTACTTC. Its protein product is CASSHPAAGAHEQYF. The chain carries TRBV4-1 and TRBJ2-7, with a tentative D call TRBD1 (6 bases). V lost 3 bases and J lost 5, with 17 bases in between. The length of the CDR3 is 15 residues. The germline CDR1 and CDR2 sequences are MGHRA and YSYEKL.

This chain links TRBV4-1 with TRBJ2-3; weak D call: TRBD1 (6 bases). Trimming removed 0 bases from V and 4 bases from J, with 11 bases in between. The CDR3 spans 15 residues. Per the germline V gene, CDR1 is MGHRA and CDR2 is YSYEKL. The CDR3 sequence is CASSQDARGPDTQYF. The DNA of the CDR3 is TGCGCCAGCAGCCAAGATGCCAGGGGTCCAGATACGCAGTATTTT.

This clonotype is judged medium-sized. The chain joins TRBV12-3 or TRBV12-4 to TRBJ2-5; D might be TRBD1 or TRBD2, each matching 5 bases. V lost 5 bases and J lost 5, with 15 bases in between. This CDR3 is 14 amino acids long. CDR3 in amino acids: CASSINRDEETQYF. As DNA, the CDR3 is TGTGCCAGCAGTATCAACCGGGACGAGGAGACCCAGTACTTC.

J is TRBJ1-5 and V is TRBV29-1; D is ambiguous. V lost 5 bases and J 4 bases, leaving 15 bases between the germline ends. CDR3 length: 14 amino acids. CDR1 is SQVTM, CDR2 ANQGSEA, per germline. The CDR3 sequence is CSVTQGSSNQPQHF. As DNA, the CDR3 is TGCAGCGTTACACAAGGTAGCAGTAATCAGCCCCAGCATTTT. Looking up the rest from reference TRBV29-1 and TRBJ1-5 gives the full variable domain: SAVISQKPSRDICQRGTSLTIQCQVDSQVTMMFWYRQQPGQSLTLIATANQGSEATYESGFVIDKFPISRPNLTFSTLTVSNMSPEDSSIYLCSVTQGSSNQPQHFGDGTRLSIL.

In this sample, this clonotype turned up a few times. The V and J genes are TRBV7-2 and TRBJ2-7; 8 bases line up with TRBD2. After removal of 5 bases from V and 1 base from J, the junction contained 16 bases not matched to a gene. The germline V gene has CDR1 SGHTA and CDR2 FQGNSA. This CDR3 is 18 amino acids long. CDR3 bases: TGTGCCAGCAGCCCGCGAAAACCGGGACTAGTTAGTTCCTACGAGCAGTACTTC. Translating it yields CASSPRKPGLVSSYEQYF. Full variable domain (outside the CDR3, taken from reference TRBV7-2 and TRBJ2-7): GAGVSQSPSNKVTEKGKDVELRCDPISGHTALYWYRQSLGQGLEFLIYFQGNSAPDKSGLPSDRFSAERTGGSVSTLTIQRTQQEDSAVYLCASSPRKPGLVSSYEQYFGPGTRLTVT.

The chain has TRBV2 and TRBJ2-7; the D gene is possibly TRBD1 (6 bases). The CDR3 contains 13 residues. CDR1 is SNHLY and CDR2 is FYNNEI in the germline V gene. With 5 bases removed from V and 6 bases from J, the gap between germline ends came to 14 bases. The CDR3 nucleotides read TGTGCCAGCAGTTTAATCGAGGACAGCGAGCAGTACTTC. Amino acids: CASSLIEDSEQYF.

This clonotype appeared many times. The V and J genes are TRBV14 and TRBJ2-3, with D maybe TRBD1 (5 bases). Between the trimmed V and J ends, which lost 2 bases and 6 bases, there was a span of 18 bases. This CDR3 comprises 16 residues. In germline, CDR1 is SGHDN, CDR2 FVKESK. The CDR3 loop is CASSQYQQALGDTQYF. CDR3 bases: TGTGCCAGCAGCCAATATCAACAGGCACTGGGGGATACGCAGTATTTT. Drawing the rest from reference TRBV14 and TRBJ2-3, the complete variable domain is EAGVTQFPSHSVIEKGQTVTLRCDPISGHDNLYWYRRVMGKEIKFLLHFVKESKQDESGMPNNRFLAERTGGTYSTLKVQPAELEDSGVYFCASSQYQQALGDTQYFGPGTRLTVL.

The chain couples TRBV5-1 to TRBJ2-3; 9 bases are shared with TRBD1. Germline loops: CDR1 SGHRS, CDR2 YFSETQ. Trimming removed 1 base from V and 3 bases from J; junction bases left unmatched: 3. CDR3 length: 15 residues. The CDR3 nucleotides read TGCGCCAGCAGCTTGAGGGGACAGGGTACAGATACGCAGTATTTT. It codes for CASSLRGQGTDTQYF.